This T cell receptor beta chain was found in a study of blood T cell repertoires in COVID-19. Study overall: Spain, Italy and the United States supplied samples that represented acute and convalescent COVID-19. The analysed material was cDNA or gDNA that came from T cells, B-cell-depleted T cells, or PBMCs.

This clone was observed many times. In the original analysis: Amplified reference gene primers provided the basis for estimating nucleated cell counts. Profiling relied on immunoSEQ multiplex PCR, and the TCRdb table lists in-frame clones only, not all of them. That table supplies the V and J calls and clone size; D and trimming were determined from the DNA. The sample has 110,000 or so clones, approximately 72% seen once; the top ten hold roughly a fifth. Germline values: CDR1 SGDLS, CDR2 YYNGEE. Trimming shortened V by 1 base and J by 0 bases, and 8 bases separated the two germline ends. This CDR3 spans 15 amino acids.

The chain has TRBV9 and TRBJ1-5; the D gene is possibly TRBD1 (5 bases). Sequencing was carried out using peripheral blood. The clonotype comes from a woman in her 70s with acute or convalescent COVID-19. This CDR3 is CASSVSGYSNQPQHF. Written as DNA, the CDR3 is TGTGCCAGCAGCGTATCAGGGTATAGCAATCAGCCCCAGCATTTT. Together with reference TRBV9 and TRBJ1-5, the CDR3 gives the full variable domain: DSGVTQTPKHLITATGQRVTLRCSPRSGDLSVYWYQQSLDQGLQFLIQYYNGEERAKGNILERFSAQQFPDLHSELNLSSLELGDSALYFCASSVSGYSNQPQHFGDGTRLSIL.